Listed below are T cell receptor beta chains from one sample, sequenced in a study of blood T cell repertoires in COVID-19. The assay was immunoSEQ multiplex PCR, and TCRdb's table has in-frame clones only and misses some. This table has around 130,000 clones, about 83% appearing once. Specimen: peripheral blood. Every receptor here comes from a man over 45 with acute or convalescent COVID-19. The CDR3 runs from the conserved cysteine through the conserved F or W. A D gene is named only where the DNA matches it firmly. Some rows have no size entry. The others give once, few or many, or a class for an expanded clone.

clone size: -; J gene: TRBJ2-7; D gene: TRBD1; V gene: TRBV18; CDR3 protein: CASSPVSGQGQYEQYF; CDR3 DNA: TGTGCCAGCTCACCAGTCTCGGGACAGGGGCAATACGAGCAGTACTTC
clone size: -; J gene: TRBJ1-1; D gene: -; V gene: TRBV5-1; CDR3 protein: CASSRSGQNTEAFF; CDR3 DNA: TGCGCCAGCAGCCGATCAGGACAGAACACTGAAGCTTTCTTT
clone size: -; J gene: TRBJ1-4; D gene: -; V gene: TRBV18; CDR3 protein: CASSPADWPTNEKLFF; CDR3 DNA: TGTGCCAGCTCACCTGCCGACTGGCCGACTAATGAAAAACTGTTTTTT
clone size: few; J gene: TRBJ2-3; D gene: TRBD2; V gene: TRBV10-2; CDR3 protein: CASSVFLAGGVTDTQYF; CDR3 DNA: TGCGCCAGCAGTGTTTTCCTAGCGGGGGGAGTCACAGATACGCAGTATTTT
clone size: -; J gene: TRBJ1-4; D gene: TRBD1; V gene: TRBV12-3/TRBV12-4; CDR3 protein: CASSLKQGEKLFF; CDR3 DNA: TGTGCCAGCAGCCTTAAACAGGGGGAAAAACTGTTTTTT
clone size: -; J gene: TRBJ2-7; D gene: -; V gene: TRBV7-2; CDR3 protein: CASSSGTLEQYF; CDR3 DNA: TGTGCCAGCAGCTCGGGGACACTCGAGCAGTACTTC
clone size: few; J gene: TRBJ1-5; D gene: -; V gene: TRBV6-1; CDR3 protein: CASSDPGGFSPQPQHF; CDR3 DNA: TGTGCCAGCAGTGACCCGGGGGGGTTTTCTCCTCAGCCCCAGCATTTT
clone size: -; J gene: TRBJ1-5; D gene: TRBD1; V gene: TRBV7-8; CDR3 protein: CASSFPPDRGIQPQHF; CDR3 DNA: TGTGCCAGCAGTTTTCCACCGGACAGGGGGATTCAGCCCCAGCATTTT
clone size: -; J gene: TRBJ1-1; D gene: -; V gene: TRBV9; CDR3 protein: CASSVDLAVTEAFF; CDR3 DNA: TGTGCCAGCAGCGTAGATCTGGCTGTCACTGAAGCTTTCTTT
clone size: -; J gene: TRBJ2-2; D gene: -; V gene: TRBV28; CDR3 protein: CASAGLNTGELFF; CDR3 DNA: TGTGCCAGTGCGGGTCTAAACACCGGGGAGCTGTTTTTT
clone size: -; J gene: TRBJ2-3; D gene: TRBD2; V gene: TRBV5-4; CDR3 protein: CASSLGRGGSTDTQYF; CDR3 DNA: TGTGCCAGCAGCTTGGGGCGGGGGGGCAGCACAGATACGCAGTATTTT
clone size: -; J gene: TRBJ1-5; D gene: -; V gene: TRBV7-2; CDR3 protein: CASSLGGGSQPQHF; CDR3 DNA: TGTGCCAGCAGCTTAGGTGGGGGGAGTCAGCCCCAGCATTTT
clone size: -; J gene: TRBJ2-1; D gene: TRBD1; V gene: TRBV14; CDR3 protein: CASSPRTGVSYNEQFF; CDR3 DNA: TGTGCCAGCAGCCCCCGGACAGGGGTGTCCTACAATGAGCAGTTCTTC
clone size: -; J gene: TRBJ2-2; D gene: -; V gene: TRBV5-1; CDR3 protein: CASSPGDFNTGELFF; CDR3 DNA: TGCGCCAGCAGCCCAGGGGATTTTAACACCGGGGAGCTGTTTTTT
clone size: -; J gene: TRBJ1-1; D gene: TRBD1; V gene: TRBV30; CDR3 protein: CAWSPRTGGNTEAFF; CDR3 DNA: TGTGCCTGGAGTCCTCGGACAGGGGGAAACACTGAAGCTTTCTTT
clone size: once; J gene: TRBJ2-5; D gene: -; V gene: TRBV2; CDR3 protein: CASSIRLGAGETQYF; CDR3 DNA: TGTGCCAGCAGTATTAGGCTGGGGGCGGGTGAGACCCAGTACTTC
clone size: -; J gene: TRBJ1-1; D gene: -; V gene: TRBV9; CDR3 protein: CASSGGRGTEAFF; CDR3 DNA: TGTGCCAGCAGCGGGGGAAGGGGAACTGAAGCTTTCTTT
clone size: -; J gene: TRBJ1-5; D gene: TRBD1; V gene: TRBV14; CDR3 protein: CASSQVGQGARASNQPQHF; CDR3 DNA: TGTGCCAGCAGCCAAGTGGGGCAGGGGGCGAGGGCAAGCAATCAGCCCCAGCATTTT
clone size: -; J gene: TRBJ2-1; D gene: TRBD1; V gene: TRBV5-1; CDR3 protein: CASSLATGVDYNEQFF; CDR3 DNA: TGCGCCAGCAGCTTGGCAACAGGGGTTGACTACAATGAGCAGTTCTTC
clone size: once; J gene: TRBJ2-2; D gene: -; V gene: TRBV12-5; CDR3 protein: CASGFSQGIGAGELFF; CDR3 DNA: TGTGCTAGTGGTTTCTCTCAGGGGATAGGGGCCGGGGAGCTGTTTTTT
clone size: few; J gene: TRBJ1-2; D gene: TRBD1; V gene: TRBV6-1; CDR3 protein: CASSDGDRGLGYTF; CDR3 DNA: TGTGCCAGCAGTGACGGGGACAGGGGGCTCGGCTACACCTTC
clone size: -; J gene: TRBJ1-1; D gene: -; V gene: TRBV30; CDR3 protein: CAWSPRQFTNTEAFF; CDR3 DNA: TGTGCCTGGAGCCCTAGACAGTTCACGAACACTGAAGCTTTCTTT
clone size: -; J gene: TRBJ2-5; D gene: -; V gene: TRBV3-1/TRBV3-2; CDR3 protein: CASSAQQGVGQETQYF; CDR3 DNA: TGTGCCAGCAGCGCGCAACAAGGGGTGGGTCAAGAGACCCAGTACTTC
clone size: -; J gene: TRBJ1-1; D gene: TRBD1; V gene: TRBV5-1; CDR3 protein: CASSFTGEGEAFF; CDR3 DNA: TGCGCCAGCAGCTTTACAGGGGAAGGCGAAGCTTTCTTT
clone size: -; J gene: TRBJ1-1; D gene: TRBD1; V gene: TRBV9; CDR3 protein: CASSGPDREMNTEAFF; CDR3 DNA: TGTGCCAGCAGCGGGCCGGACAGGGAAATGAACACTGAAGCTTTCTTT
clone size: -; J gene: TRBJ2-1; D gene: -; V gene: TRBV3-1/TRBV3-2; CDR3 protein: CASSPWLGGSYNEQFF; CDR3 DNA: TGTGCCAGCAGCCCCTGGCTAGGAGGCTCCTACAATGAGCAGTTCTTC
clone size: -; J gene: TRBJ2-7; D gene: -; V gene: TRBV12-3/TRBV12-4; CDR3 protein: CASSFYRDYEQYF; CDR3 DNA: TGTGCCAGCAGTTTTTACAGGGACTACGAGCAGTACTTC
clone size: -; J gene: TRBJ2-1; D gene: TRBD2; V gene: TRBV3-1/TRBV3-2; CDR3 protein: CASSQDRLAGATREQFF; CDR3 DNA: TGTGCCAGCAGCCAAGACAGACTAGCGGGAGCCACGAGGGAGCAGTTCTTC
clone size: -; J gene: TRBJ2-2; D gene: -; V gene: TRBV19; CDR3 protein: CASSIKGGPGELFF; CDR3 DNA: TGTGCCAGTAGTATAAAGGGGGGGCCCGGGGAGCTGTTTTTT
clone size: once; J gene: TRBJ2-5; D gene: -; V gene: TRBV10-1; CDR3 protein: CASSAGLGETQYF; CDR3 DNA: TGCGCCAGCAGTGCAGGGTTGGGAGAGACCCAGTACTTC
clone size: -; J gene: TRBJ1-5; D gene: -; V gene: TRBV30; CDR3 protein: CAWSPGDDQPQHF; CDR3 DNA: TGTGCCTGGAGTCCAGGGGATGATCAGCCCCAGCATTTT
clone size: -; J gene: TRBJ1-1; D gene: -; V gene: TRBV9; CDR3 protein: CASGRNTEAFF; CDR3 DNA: TGTGCCAGCGGGCGGAACACTGAAGCTTTCTTT
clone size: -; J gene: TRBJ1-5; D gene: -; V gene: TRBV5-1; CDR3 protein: CASSLAPTGGNQPQHF; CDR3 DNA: TGCGCCAGCAGCTTGGCTCCCACGGGAGGCAATCAGCCCCAGCATTTT
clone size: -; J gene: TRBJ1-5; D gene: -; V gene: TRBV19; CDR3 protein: CASSIGAQPQHF; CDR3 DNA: TGTGCCAGTAGTATAGGGGCTCAGCCCCAGCATTTT
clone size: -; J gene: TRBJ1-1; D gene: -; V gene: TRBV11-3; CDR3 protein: CASSFGGSNTEAFF; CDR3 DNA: TGTGCCAGCAGCTTTGGAGGGTCTAACACTGAAGCTTTCTTT
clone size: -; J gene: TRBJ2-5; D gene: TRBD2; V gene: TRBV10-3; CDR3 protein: CAIKGAGGETQYF; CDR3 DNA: TGTGCCATCAAGGGCGCGGGAGGGGAGACCCAGTACTTC
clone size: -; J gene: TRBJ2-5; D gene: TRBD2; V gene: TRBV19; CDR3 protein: CASSSGTRETQYF; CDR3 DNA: TGTGCCAGTAGTAGCGGGACTAGAGAGACCCAGTACTTC
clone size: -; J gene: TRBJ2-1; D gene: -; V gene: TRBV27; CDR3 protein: CASSLRGGGGAYNEQFF; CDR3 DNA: TGTGCCAGCAGTCTCCGCGGTGGCGGGGGCGCCTACAATGAGCAGTTCTTC
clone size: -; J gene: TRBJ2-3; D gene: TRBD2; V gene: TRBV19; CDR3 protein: CASATVAGGPDTQYF; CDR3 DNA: TGTGCCAGCGCGACTGTAGCGGGGGGGCCAGATACGCAGTATTTT
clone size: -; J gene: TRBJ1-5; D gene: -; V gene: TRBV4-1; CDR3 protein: CASSLHRESNQPQHF; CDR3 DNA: TGCGCCAGCAGCCTCCACAGGGAAAGCAATCAGCCCCAGCATTTT
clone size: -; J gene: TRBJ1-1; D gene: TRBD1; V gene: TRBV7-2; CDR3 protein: CASSHRDRVLRKTEAFF; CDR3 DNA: TGTGCCAGCAGCCACCGGGACAGGGTTTTGCGGAAGACTGAAGCTTTCTTT
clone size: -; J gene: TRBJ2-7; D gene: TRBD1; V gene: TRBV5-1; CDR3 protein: CASSRDSGVYEQYF; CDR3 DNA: TGCGCCAGCAGCCGGGACAGTGGGGTTTACGAGCAGTACTTC
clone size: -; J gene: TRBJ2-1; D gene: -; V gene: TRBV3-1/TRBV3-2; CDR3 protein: CASSQDLVLNEQFF; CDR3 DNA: TGTGCCAGCAGCCAAGACTTAGTCCTAAATGAGCAGTTCTTC
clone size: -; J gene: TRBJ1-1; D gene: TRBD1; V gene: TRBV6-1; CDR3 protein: CASSETGQSNTEAFF; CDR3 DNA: TGTGCCAGCAGTGAAACGGGACAGTCGAACACTGAAGCTTTCTTT